The present T cell receptor (beta chain) was sequenced within a study of blood T cells in healthy people across ages. Study-wide findings and caveats: It was held that diversity estimates obtained from one million T cells represented underestimates. Relative to aged donors, long-lived donors carried more naive CD4+ cells and displayed higher diversity. The study could not conclusively compare naive and antigen-experienced cells, given its unsorted PBMCs.

Germline CDR1 reads MNHEY; CDR2 reads SMNVEV (reference sequence). With 2 bases removed from V and 0 bases from J, the gap between germline ends came to 8 bases. The CDR3 runs to 14 residues. The authors ran a second PCR of roughly 6 to 12 cycles using a sample-barcoded 5' primer and a J-beta primer mix. TCRdb recomputed calls from the 5' RACE reads with MiXCR, one row per CDR3 protein. Here the sample spans approximately 800,000 distinct CDR3 sequences, roughly 50% being singletons. In this sample, this clonotype turned up many times. As yet, its antigen is unknown. The sample comprised blood. The TCR comes from a man aged 80 or over in good health. V gene TRBV27 combines with J gene TRBJ2-7, with D unresolved. In DNA form, the CDR3 reads TGTGCCAGCAGTTTAGCGGATAGCTCCTACGAGCAGTACTTC. Translated, it gives CASSLADSSYEQYF.